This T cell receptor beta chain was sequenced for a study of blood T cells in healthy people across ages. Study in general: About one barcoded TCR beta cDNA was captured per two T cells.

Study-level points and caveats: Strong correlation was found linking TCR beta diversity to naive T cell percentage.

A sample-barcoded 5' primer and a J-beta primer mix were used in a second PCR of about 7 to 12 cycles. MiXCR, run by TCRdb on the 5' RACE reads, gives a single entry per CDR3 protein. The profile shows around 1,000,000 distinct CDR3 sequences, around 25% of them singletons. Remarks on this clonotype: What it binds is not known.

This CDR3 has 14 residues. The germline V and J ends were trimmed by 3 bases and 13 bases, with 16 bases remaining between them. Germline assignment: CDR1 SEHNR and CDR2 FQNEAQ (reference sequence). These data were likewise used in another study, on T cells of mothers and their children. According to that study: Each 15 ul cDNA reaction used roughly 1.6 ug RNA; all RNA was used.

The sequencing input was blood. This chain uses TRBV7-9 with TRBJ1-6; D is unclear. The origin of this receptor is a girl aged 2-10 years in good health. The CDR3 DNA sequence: TGTGCCAGCAGCTTGGGTGGACGGACTGAGCCCCTCCACTTT. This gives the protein CASSLGGRTEPLHF.